This T cell receptor (beta chain) was documented in a study of human T cells and chemical hapten exposure (dated by TCRdb to about 2021). The study in broad terms: For sensitization, 2% DPC in acetone was applied to a roughly 2 cm by roughly 2 cm area of upper inner arm skin. Weekly therapeutic DPC doses were additionally applied to the scalp of patients throughout the roughly 22-week study period. Patch tests used Finn chambers with 0.01% DPC on the upper back, scored after 6 days by International Contact Dermatitis Research Group standards. The patient cohort, mostly female, included alopecia areata with under or over 50% scalp involvement, alopecia totalis and alopecia universalis. Libraries were combined into a pool for sequencing, and differences in TCR yield between samples came mainly from small differences in library volumes within the pool. The study tracked peripheral blood TCR repertoire changes in vivo during primary and secondary sensitization to the hapten diphenylcyclopropenone (DPC) in alopecia patients. Blood samples were taken from patients before sensitization (week 0) and then at 2, 6 and about 24 weeks after DPC sensitization. Roughly 30 alopecia patients gave blood for TCR sequencing at one to four time points (pre-sensitization, 2, 6 and 24 weeks). The research as a whole found: No change with DPC sensitization was found in the number of TCRs above 1 in 1000 frequency, and no evidence of global repertoire structure alterations was found. Expanded TCRs formed significantly more large CDR3 similarity clusters than pre-sensitization or healthy control sets, consistent with antigen-driven responses. Patch test score was positively correlated with the number of PT1 expanded TCRs, with significance at thresholds 8, 16 and 32 but not at 4. Alopecia, a presumed autoimmune disease, was present in all patients, so the immune response of the patients might differ from that of healthy individuals. After repeated subsampling, the strength of the expansion versus patch-test correlation and the threshold at which it became significant changed.

From the germline V gene, CDR1 is SQVTM and CDR2 is ANQGSEA. The CDR3 goes from the cysteine to the phenylalanine over 13 residues. Just CDR3 DNA is preserved here, 39 bases in frame from base 1. V and J are trimmed by 7 bases and 8 bases, and the gene matches miss 11 bases of the junction. This clonotype has a handful of counts. Its target antigen remains unknown. No quality values exist for individual bases; no much larger clone is one base distant. The intended sense of this specimen's time point label: patch test 1, 2 weeks after DPC sensitization. The meaning of the sample's treatment or condition label: therapeutic diphenylcyclopropenone sensitization with weekly scalp DPC. At each patch-test visit, blood was drawn before the patch test was applied. Eligible patients were aged 18 to 70, diagnosed with alopecia, deemed suitable for DPC therapy, and excluded if pregnant. Unfractionated whole blood was collected in Tempus Blood RNA tubes, and total RNA was extracted from that blood.

Library method: RACE. The listed sequencing device is NextSeq 500. During library preparation, unique molecular identifiers were attached to individual cDNA molecules so that TCRs could be counted in a quantitative, reproducible way. For every blood RNA sample, sequencing covered both the TCR alpha and TCR beta chains. For the original study's pipeline: A median of approximately 100,000 TCRs per sample was observed, with a range of about 20,000 to 750,000. The Decombinator software suite was used to annotate V, J and CDR3 in the TCR reads. To make PS versus PT1 abundance plots, every sample was subsampled to the same number of TCRs (28,000). TCRs were defined as expanded if absent before sensitization and observed at least eight times at the 2-week time point. TCRdb applied fastp at Q25 and MiXCR to the public reads, then kept only in-frame beta chains. Each entry is one CDR3 protein sequence, shown with its most common DNA and genes. For this entry, the V and J calls and clone size follow TCRdb and not the study's own pipeline. This sample is represented by about 49,000 distinct CDR3 sequences; less than 9.5% of them were singletons. The ten top clones hold approximately 4.5% of the sample.

This TCR was sampled from a woman in her forties or fifties with alopecia areata. Some clones in this sample may be carry-over from other donors' samples. The V and J genes are TRBV29-1 and TRBJ1-2; 9 nucleotides in the junction match TRBD1. This material consisted of whole blood, taken in connection with sensitization to the hapten diphenylcyclopropenone (DPC). CDR3 reads: CSGRTGGAEGYTF. The DNA reads TGCAGCGGGCGCACAGGGGGCGCGGAAGGCTACACCTTC.